Below, 7 T cell receptor beta chains from the same sample are listed, as sequenced in a study of T cell repertoires in cytomegalovirus infection. TCRdb re-analysed the reads in MiXCR, keeping a single row per CDR3 protein. The profile shows 310,000 or so distinct CDR3 sequences, about a quarter of them singletons. The sample consisted of PBMCs. The receptor set was obtained from a human donor in good health (CMV status not recorded). Some clones in this sample may be carry-over from other donors' samples.

The J gene is TRBJ2-7, the V gene TRBV19; 14 nucleotides align to TRBD2. Germline CDR1 reads LNHDA; CDR2 reads SQIVND (reference sequence). V lost 6 bases and J lost 6; bases outside the gene matches: 16. CDR3 size: 18 residues. The CDR3 DNA reads TGTGCCAGTAGGAGATCCGGGACTAGCGGGAGTGGCCGATCCGAGCAGTACTTC. Encoded protein: CASRRSGTSGSGRSEQYF.

This clonotype was detected ten times or more. The chain is built from TRBV7-8 and TRBJ1-1; 9 bases agree with TRBD1. There are 17 residues in the CDR3. With V trimmed by 0 bases and J by 2 bases, 7 bases remained unmatched. Germline V lookup: CDR1 SGHVS, CDR2 FQNEAQ. The CDR3 region is CASSLANRGPLNTEAFF. CDR3 coding DNA: TGTGCCAGCAGCTTAGCGAACAGGGGGCCGCTCAACACTGAAGCTTTCTTT. Variable domain in full (rest from reference TRBV7-8 and TRBJ1-1): GAGVSQSPRYKVAKRGQDVALRCDPISGHVSLFWYQQALGQGPEFLTYFQNEAQLDKSGLPSDRFFAERPEGSVSTLKIQRTQQEDSAVYLCASSLANRGPLNTEAFFGQGTRLTVV.

This clonotype came up a few times. The chain links TRBV28 to TRBJ2-1; 8 bases fit TRBD2. The V gene end was trimmed by 6 bases and the J gene end by 8 bases; junction bases not matched to a gene: 6. The CDR3 length is 13 residues. Germline V lookup: CDR1 MDHEN, CDR2 SYDVKM. The CDR3, as DNA: TGTGCCAGCAGACCAGCGGGAGATGATGAGCAGTTCTTC. Its translation: CASRPAGDDEQFF.

Concerning this clonotype itself: A read error may be the cause here, since a much bigger clone is one base away. V usage is TRBV15 and J usage is TRBJ1-3; no definite D call. Trimming cost V 5 bases and J 4 bases, with 6 bases left between them. Germline V gene lookup returns CDR1 LNHNV and CDR2 YYDKDF (reference sequence). The CDR3 extends over 12 amino acids. This chain's CDR3 is CATSGGGNTIYF. As DNA, the CDR3 is TGTGCCACCAGCGGAGGAGGAAACACCATATATTTT. The variable domain in full, completed from reference TRBV15 and TRBJ1-3, reads DAMVIQNPRYQVTQFGKPVTLSCSQTLNHNVMYWYQQKSSQAPKLLFHYYDKDFNNEADTPDNFQSRRPNTSFCFLDIRSPGLGDTAMYLCATSGGGNTIYFGEGSWLTVV.

Ten or more counts support this clonotype. J is TRBJ1-2 and V is TRBV28; D gene unclear. Germline V gene lookup returns CDR1 MDHEN and CDR2 SYDVKM. V dropped 10 bases and J dropped 1 base, with 7 bases sitting between them. The CDR3 runs to 11 residues. Here the CDR3 DNA reads TGTGCCACCGCCAGTAACTATGGCTACACCTTC. Translated: CATASNYGYTF.

This clonotype came up many times. The chain links TRBV7-2 to TRBJ1-3; 9 nucleotides agree with TRBD1. Per the germline V gene, CDR1 is SGHTA and CDR2 is FQGNSA. CDR3 length: 15 residues. The ends lost 3 bases at V and 0 bases at J; junction bases unmatched: 0. The CDR3 reads CASSLTGGSGNTIYF. The CDR3 DNA reads TGTGCCAGCAGCTTGACAGGGGGCTCTGGAAACACCATATATTTT.

The rearrangement uses TRBV12-3 or TRBV12-4 and TRBJ2-1, with 14 bases fitting TRBD2. CDR3 size: 13 residues. Trimming removed 6 bases from V and 10 bases from J; junction bases left unmatched: 2. CDR3 in amino acids: CASSWTSGREQFF. The CDR3 DNA follows: TGTGCCAGCAGCTGGACTAGCGGGAGGGAGCAGTTCTTC.